Listed below are T cell receptor beta chains from one sample, sequenced in a study of shared clonotypes between healthy human individuals. Repertoires were generated with immunoSEQ multiplex PCR, while TCRdb's copy carries only in-frame clones and drops some. The sample holds a few hundred thousand clones; 70% to 85% are singletons and the top ten take approximately 12%. Material for sequencing was PBMCs. These receptor sequences come from a woman aged 40 to 49 in good health. Some clones in this sample may be carry-over from other donors' samples. CDR3s include the opening cysteine and the closing phenylalanine or tryptophan. D genes are given only for firm matches.

v_call,j_call,d_call,cdr3_aa
TRBV29-1,TRBJ1-1,NA,CSVWGGTEAFF
TRBV6-6,TRBJ1-5,NA,CASSQDSNQPQHF
TRBV28,TRBJ2-7,NA,CGARPKIPGSYEQYF
TRBV7-2,TRBJ1-5,NA,CASSLGGSQPQHF
TRBV14,TRBJ1-1,NA,CASSHRGAGPGTEAFF
TRBV6-1,TRBJ1-2,NA,CASRPRVEGYTF
TRBV9,TRBJ1-5,NA,CASSPTGGEGPQHF
TRBV18,TRBJ1-4,TRBD1,CASSPGTANEKLFF
TRBV9,TRBJ2-1,TRBD2,CASSVARSGLAGSPYNEQFF
TRBV7-9,TRBJ2-1,TRBD1,CASSWTGYEQFF
TRBV30,TRBJ1-4,NA,CAWRDGFNEKLFF
TRBV30,TRBJ2-3,TRBD2,CAWGTSSDTQYF
TRBV20-1,TRBJ2-1,NA,CSAISRGEQFF
TRBV5-6,TRBJ1-1,NA,CASSRAAGTEAFF
TRBV7-9,TRBJ1-1,NA,CASSPYRESPNTEAFF
TRBV29-1,TRBJ1-3,TRBD1,CSAEGQYGNTIYF
TRBV28,TRBJ2-5,TRBD2,CASMGGRAGVMETQYF
TRBV5-8,TRBJ2-5,NA,CASSPSGRKQETQYF
TRBV25-1,TRBJ2-3,NA,CASTPPLANTDTQYF
TRBV30,TRBJ1-2,NA,CAWSEVRNKNYGYTF
TRBV27,TRBJ1-1,NA,CASSEAGSGTEAFF
TRBV28,TRBJ1-5,NA,CASSFIGISNQPQHF
TRBV7-2,TRBJ2-7,NA,CASSLDLYEQYF
TRBV9,TRBJ2-1,NA,CASSVAGVVYNEQFF
TRBV7-9,TRBJ2-5,TRBD2,CASSLPAGGRKETQYF
TRBV5-1,TRBJ2-7,NA,CASSLGDGSSYEQYF
TRBV15,TRBJ2-1,NA,CATSRDSGVYAYNEQFF
TRBV13,TRBJ2-1,TRBD2,CASSLGARVGLAINNEQFF
TRBV6-5,TRBJ1-3,NA,CASSYGGLAGNTIYF
TRBV4-2,TRBJ1-1,NA,CASSQAGRTEAFF
TRBV9,TRBJ2-2,TRBD1,CASSVAGQGTGELFF
TRBV28,TRBJ2-7,NA,CASSLPVGGEQYF
TRBV5-8,TRBJ1-3,NA,CASIRTGSGNTIYF
TRBV7-9,TRBJ2-2,TRBD2,CASSRPGLAGVYGELFF
TRBV4-2,TRBJ2-7,NA,CASSQSQARGEYEQYF
TRBV5-6,TRBJ2-4,TRBD2,CASSSLAGAKNIQYF
TRBV28,TRBJ2-7,TRBD1,CASSPRPDRGRYF
TRBV28,TRBJ1-4,NA,CASSSGLVEEKLFF
TRBV9,TRBJ2-7,TRBD2,CASSVEAGGFEEQYF
TRBV4-1,TRBJ1-6,TRBD1,CASSQQTGPGYNSPLHF
TRBV6-1,TRBJ1-1,NA,CASSRDGGTEAFF
TRBV5-4,TRBJ2-7,NA,CASSARDGNYEQYF
TRBV5-1,TRBJ2-1,TRBD1,CASSTQGALGNEQFF
TRBV10-1,TRBJ1-2,NA,CASSGQIHGYTF
TRBV12-2,TRBJ1-5,NA,CASRLAEGIVPENSNQPQHF
TRBV5-1,TRBJ1-4,NA,CASSPFGGRGEKLFF
TRBV18,TRBJ2-1,TRBD2,CASSPRLAGDYNEQFF
TRBV6-1,TRBJ1-2,TRBD1,CASRTGGIYYGYTF
TRBV7-9,TRBJ2-2,NA,CASRDLNTGELFF
TRBV23-1,TRBJ2-1,TRBD2,CASTAGTSGIGEQFF
TRBV13,TRBJ1-6,NA,CASSPGTNNSPLHF
TRBV7-8,TRBJ2-7,TRBD2,CASSLVSGLRPYEQYF
TRBV7-9,TRBJ2-3,NA,CASSLRDPSTDTQYF
TRBV11-2,TRBJ2-2,NA,CASSFLESGELFF
TRBV6-4,TRBJ2-1,TRBD2,CASSGTSGSYNEQFF
TRBV10-3,TRBJ2-5,TRBD2,CASRASGPQETQYF
TRBV6-4,TRBJ2-1,NA,CASSDSKGGDEQFF
TRBV28,TRBJ1-5,TRBD1,CASRSTGGDQPQHF
TRBV5-1,TRBJ2-2,TRBD2,CASSSGSTTGELFF